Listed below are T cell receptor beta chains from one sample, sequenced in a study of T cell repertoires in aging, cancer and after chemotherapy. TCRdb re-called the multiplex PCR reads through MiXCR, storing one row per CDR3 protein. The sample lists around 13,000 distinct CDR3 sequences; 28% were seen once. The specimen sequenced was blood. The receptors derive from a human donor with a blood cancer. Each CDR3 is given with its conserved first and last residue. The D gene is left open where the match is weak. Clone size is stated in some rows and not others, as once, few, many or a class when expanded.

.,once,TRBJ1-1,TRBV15,TGTGCCACCAGCAGAGGCGGTCGGGGGTATGACACTGAAGCTTTCTTT,CATSRGGRGYDTEAFF
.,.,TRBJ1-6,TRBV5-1,TGCGCCAGCAGCTTTGACACCTGGGGGATTTCACCCCTCCACTTT,CASSFDTWGISPLHF
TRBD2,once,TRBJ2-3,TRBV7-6,TGTGCCAGCAGCTCGCCGTCACTAGCGGAGGGGGATACGCAGTATTTT,CASSSPSLAEGDTQYF
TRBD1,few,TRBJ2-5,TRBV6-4,TGTGCCAGCAGTGAGGGACAGGGGGCAGAGACCCAGTACTTC,CASSEGQGAETQYF
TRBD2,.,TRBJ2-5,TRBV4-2,TGTGCCAGCAGGTCCGGACTAGCGGGAGCAGAGACCCAGTACTTC,CASRSGLAGAETQYF
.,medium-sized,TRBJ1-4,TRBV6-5,TGTGCCAGCAGAAGAGACGGGGGGTTGAGTGAAAAACTGTTTTTT,CASRRDGGLSEKLFF
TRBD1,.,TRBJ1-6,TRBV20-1,TGCAGTGCTAGAGATAGGAAGGACAGGGTTTTTTCACCCCTCCACTTT,CSARDRKDRVFSPLHF
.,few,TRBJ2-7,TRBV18,TGTGCCAGCTCACCGTTTCAGGGGAGCAGCGAGCAGTACTTC,CASSPFQGSSEQYF
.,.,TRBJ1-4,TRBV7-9,TGTGCCAGCAGCTTAGCGCCGAACAATGAAAAACTGTTTTTT,CASSLAPNNEKLFF
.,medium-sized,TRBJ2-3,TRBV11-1,TGTGCCAGCAGTACTAGCCGGGCAAGAGGAGATACGCAGTATTTT,CASSTSRARGDTQYF
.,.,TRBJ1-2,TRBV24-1,TGTGCCACCCAGGGCTGGTCGGGTGGCTACACCTTC,CATQGWSGGYTF
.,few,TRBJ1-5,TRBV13,TGTGCCAGCAGCGCCGGTAGCAATCAGCCCCAGCATTTT,CASSAGSNQPQHF
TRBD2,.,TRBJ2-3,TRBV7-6,TGTGCCAGCAGCGGCCAAGCGGGAGTGTCGGATACGCAGTATTTT,CASSGQAGVSDTQYF
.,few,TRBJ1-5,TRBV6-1,TGTGCCAGCAGTCATAGTGGGAGCAATCAGCCCCAGCATTTT,CASSHSGSNQPQHF
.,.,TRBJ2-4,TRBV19,TGTGCCAGTAGTAGGACAGGGAGGGGGGTCAAAAACATTCAGTACTTC,CASSRTGRGVKNIQYF
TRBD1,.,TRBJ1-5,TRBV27,TGTGCCAGCAGTCCTGGACAGGGGGCTCAGCCCCAGCATTTT,CASSPGQGAQPQHF
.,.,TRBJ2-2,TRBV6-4,TGTGCCAGCAGTGACGTGGTAGCCGGGGAGCTGTTTTTT,CASSDVVAGELFF
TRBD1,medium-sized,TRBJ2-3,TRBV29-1,TGCAGCGTACCGGGGACAGGAGGCCGCACAGATACGCAGTATTTT,CSVPGTGGRTDTQYF
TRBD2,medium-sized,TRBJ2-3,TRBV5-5,TGTGCCAGCAGGGGACCCGAGCGGGGGTTCCTCACAGATACGCAGTATTTT,CASRGPERGFLTDTQYF
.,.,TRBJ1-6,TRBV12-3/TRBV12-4,TGTGCCAGCAGTCTCCGGGACACCGAACTGCACTTT,CASSLRDTELHF